The following is a T cell receptor beta chain sequence with its context. The antigen remains undetermined. This entry is derived from a study of cytomegalovirus exposure and HLA in healthy donors. Whole-study findings and limits: Presence/absence analyses assumed roughly uniform sequencing depth across donors, which may not hold. About 87% or about 30% of the time was how often most TCR beta V segments were productive, according to an earlier analysis.

PCR employed 60 Vbeta and 13 Jbeta primers. Measured with immunoSEQ multiplex PCR; TCRdb has only the in-frame clones, and not every one. The sample table includes around 51,000 clones. The CDR3 has 14 residues. Germline V gives CDR1 PRHDT, CDR2 FYEKMQ (reference sequence). V was clipped by 0 bases and J by 4 bases, with 7 bases between them. The chain carries TRBV13 and TRBJ1-3; no clear D gene. The clonotype was recovered from a woman aged 40 to 49 in good health and CMV-seronegative. Sample: PBMCs. CDR3: CASSLGAVGNTIYF. In DNA form, the CDR3 reads TGTGCCAGCAGCTTAGGTGCAGTCGGAAACACCATATATTTT.